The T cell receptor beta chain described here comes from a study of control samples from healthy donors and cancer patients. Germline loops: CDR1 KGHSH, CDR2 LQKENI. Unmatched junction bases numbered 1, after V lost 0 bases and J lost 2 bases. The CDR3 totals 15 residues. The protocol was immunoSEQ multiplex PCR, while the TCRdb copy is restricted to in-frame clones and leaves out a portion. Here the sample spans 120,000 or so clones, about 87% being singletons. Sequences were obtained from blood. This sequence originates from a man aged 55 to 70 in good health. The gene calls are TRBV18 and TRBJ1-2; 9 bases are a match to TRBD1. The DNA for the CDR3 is TGTGCCAGCTCACCACCGGACAGGGGAAACTATGGCTACACCTTC. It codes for CASSPPDRGNYGYTF.